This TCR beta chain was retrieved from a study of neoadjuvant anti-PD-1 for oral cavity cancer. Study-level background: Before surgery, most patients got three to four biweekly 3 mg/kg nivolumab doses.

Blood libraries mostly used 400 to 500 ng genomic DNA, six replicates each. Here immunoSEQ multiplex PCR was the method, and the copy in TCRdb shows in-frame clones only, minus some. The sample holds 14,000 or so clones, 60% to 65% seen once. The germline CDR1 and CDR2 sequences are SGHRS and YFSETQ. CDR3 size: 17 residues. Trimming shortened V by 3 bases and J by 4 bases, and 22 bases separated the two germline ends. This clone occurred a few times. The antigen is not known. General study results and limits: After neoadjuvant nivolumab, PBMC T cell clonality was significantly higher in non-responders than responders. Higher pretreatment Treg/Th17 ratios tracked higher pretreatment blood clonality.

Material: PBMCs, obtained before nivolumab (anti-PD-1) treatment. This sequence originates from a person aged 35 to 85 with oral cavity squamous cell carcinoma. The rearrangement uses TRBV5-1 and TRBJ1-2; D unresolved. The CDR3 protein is CASSSASGSQAFYGYTF. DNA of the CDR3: TGCGCCAGCAGCTCCGCCTCCGGGTCCCAGGCTTTCTATGGCTACACCTTC.